One and the same sample provided the 2 T cell receptor beta chains below, sequenced in a study of OX40 agonist ivuxolimab in advanced cancers. Sequencing used immunoSEQ multiplex PCR; TCRdb keeps in-frame clones, though not all of them. The sample shows around 60,000 clones, roughly nine tenths of them seen only once. Material: CD4+ or CD8+ T cells sorted from blood, obtained in a trial of the OX40 agonist ivuxolimab. The origin of the receptors is an adult with an advanced solid tumor such as melanoma, head and neck, liver or kidney cancer.

J is TRBJ2-1 and V is TRBV28, with 12 bases that match TRBD2. The CDR3 has 20 residues. V gave up 1 base and J gave up 2 bases; unmatched junction bases: 12. CDR1 is MDHEN and CDR2 is SYDVKM in the germline V gene. CDR3 region: CASSLSDRETSGSPYNEQFF. CDR3 in DNA: TGTGCCAGCAGTTTATCCGACAGGGAGACTAGCGGGAGCCCCTACAATGAGCAGTTCTTC.

The chain is built from TRBV9 and TRBJ2-2; perhaps TRBD2 as D (6 bases). Germline V gene lookup returns CDR1 SGDLS and CDR2 YYNGEE. The CDR3 extends over 12 amino acids. V was shortened by 3 bases and J by 7 bases, with 7 bases between the two germline ends. CDR3 sequence reads: CASSAGVGELFF. Here the CDR3 DNA reads TGTGCCAGCAGCGCGGGGGTCGGGGAGCTGTTTTTT. The variable domain in full, with the rest retrieved from reference TRBV9 and TRBJ2-2, is DSGVTQTPKHLITATGQRVTLRCSPRSGDLSVYWYQQSLDQGLQFLIQYYNGEERAKGNILERFSAQQFPDLHSELNLSSLELGDSALYFCASSAGVGELFFGEGSRLTVL.